This TCR beta chain was identified in a study of human T cells and chemical hapten exposure (dated by TCRdb to 2020 to 2023). About the full investigation: For sensitization, 2% DPC in acetone was applied to a 2 cm by 2 cm area of upper inner arm skin. This study followed changes in the peripheral blood TCR repertoire in vivo during primary and secondary sensitization of alopecia patients to the hapten diphenylcyclopropenone (DPC). The mostly female patient cohort included alopecia areata with under or over 50% scalp involvement, alopecia totalis and alopecia universalis. Libraries were pooled for sequencing, and per-sample TCR yields varied mainly because of small differences in library volumes within the pool. Patient blood was sampled pre-sensitization (week 0) and at 2, 6 and about 24 weeks after DPC sensitization. Patch testing was done on the upper back using Finn chambers containing 0.01% DPC, and results were scored after 6 days according to International Contact Dermatitis Research Group standards. Around 30 alopecia patients provided blood for TCR sequencing at one to four time points (pre-sensitization, 2, 6 and 24 weeks). Throughout the approximately 25-week study period, patients were also given weekly therapeutic DPC doses on the scalp.

The time point label of this sample denotes: patch test 2, 6 weeks after DPC sensitization. The treatment or condition label for this specimen denotes: therapeutic diphenylcyclopropenone sensitization with weekly scalp DPC. At every patch-test visit, the blood draw took place before the patch test was put on. Eligible patients were aged 18 to 70, diagnosed with alopecia, deemed suitable for DPC therapy, and excluded if pregnant. Total RNA was extracted from unfractionated whole blood that had been collected in Tempus Blood RNA tubes. Overall results and qualifications from the work: After repeated subsampling, changes were observed in the strength of the expansion versus patch-test correlation and in the threshold at which the correlation became significant. Because all patients had alopecia, a presumed autoimmune disease, the immune response of the patients might differ from that of healthy individuals. Patch test score was positively correlated with the number of PT1 expanded TCRs, with significance at thresholds 8, 16 and 32 but not at 4. Significantly more large CDR3 similarity clusters were formed by expanded TCRs than by pre-sensitization or healthy control sets, consistent with antigen-driven responses. No change with DPC sensitization was found in the number of TCRs above 1 in 1000 frequency, and no evidence of global repertoire structure alterations was found.

Receptors were amplified or captured by RACE. TCRdb names NextSeq 500 as the instrument used. During library preparation, unique molecular identifiers were attached to individual cDNA molecules so that TCRs could be counted quantitatively and reproducibly. From each blood RNA sample, both TCR alpha and TCR beta chains were sequenced. Per the source publication's procedure: The median number of TCRs per sample was around 96,000, ranging from roughly 23,224 to 690,600. The Decombinator software suite was used to annotate V, J and CDR3 in the TCR reads. For PS versus PT1 abundance plots, all samples were subsampled to the same number of TCRs (28,000). TCRs were defined as expanded if absent before sensitization and observed at least eight times at the 2-week time point. TCRdb's own reprocessing of the public reads used fastp at Q25 and MiXCR and kept productive beta chains. Each CDR3 protein gets just one entry, which takes the most common genes and DNA from the rows behind it. These V and J calls originate from TCRdb's pipeline instead of the authors' own analysis. The sample has just over 350,000 distinct CDR3 sequences on record, more than 5% of them singletons. Together, the top ten hold over 5.5% of the sample.

Measured from the cysteine to the phenylalanine, the CDR3 is 15 residues long. The kept DNA is CDR3 alone, 45 bases in frame from the first base. V gives up 8 bases and J gives up 0 bases, and the segment between their germline ends measures 15 bases. The germline V gene sets CDR1 to SGHRS and CDR2 to YFSETQ. On this clonotype: Its target antigen remains unknown. One base away there is no much larger clone; base qualities are not given.

The TCR was taken from a woman between 18 and 29 years old with alopecia areata. Some clones in this sample may be carry-over from other donors' samples. This receptor chain uses TRBV5-1 and TRBJ2-4; TRBD1 is perhaps the D gene, given 5 matching bases. Sequencing was performed on whole blood, taken in connection with sensitization to the hapten diphenylcyclopropenone (DPC). CDR3 protein: CARGADGSAKNIQYF. The nucleotide sequence reads TGCGCCAGAGGGGCGGATGGGTCAGCCAAAAACATTCAGTACTTC.